The rows below give T cell receptor beta chains drawn from one sample of a study of blood T cell repertoires in COVID-19. The data were produced by immunoSEQ multiplex PCR, yet TCRdb's version contains in-frame clones alone and is incomplete. The top ten clones hold around 1.7% of a sample with around 200,000 clones, around nine tenths of them seen once. Sequencing was done on a sample of peripheral blood. All receptors derive from a man between 18 and 35 years old with active or convalescent COVID-19. The CDR3 runs from the conserved cysteine through the conserved F or W. The order of the fields is CDR3 DNA, CDR3 protein, clone size, J gene, D gene, V gene, CDR3 length. A D gene is named only where the DNA matches it firmly. Not all rows give a size; the values are once, few, many and, for expanded clones, a class.

CDR3nt: TGTGCCATCAGTGAGTCTTCCCTAGCGGGAGTTGATACGCAGTATTTT; CDR3aa: CAISESSLAGVDTQYF; abundance: -; j_gene: TRBJ2-3; d_gene: TRBD2; v_gene: TRBV10-3; len: 16
CDR3nt: TGTGCCAGCAGGGACAGGGGACACGAGCAGTACTTC; CDR3aa: CASRDRGHEQYF; abundance: -; j_gene: TRBJ2-7; d_gene: TRBD1; v_gene: TRBV5-5; len: 12
CDR3nt: TGTGCCAGCAGTTACTCAGGGGGCAACACTGAAGCTTTCTTT; CDR3aa: CASSYSGGNTEAFF; abundance: -; j_gene: TRBJ1-1; d_gene: TRBD1; v_gene: TRBV6-5; len: 14
CDR3nt: TGTGCCAGCAGCGGGGCGGGGTCCCCCAATGAGCAGTTCTTC; CDR3aa: CASSGAGSPNEQFF; abundance: -; j_gene: TRBJ2-1; d_gene: -; v_gene: TRBV2; len: 14
CDR3nt: TGCGCCAGCACCTTGTGGGGGACAGCGGGAGGCCGTCGAGAGACCCAGTACTTC; CDR3aa: CASTLWGTAGGRRETQYF; abundance: -; j_gene: TRBJ2-5; d_gene: TRBD2; v_gene: TRBV5-1; len: 18
CDR3nt: TGTGCCAGCAGCCACGGGACTAGCGGGAGGGCCTCCTACAATGAGCAGTTCTTC; CDR3aa: CASSHGTSGRASYNEQFF; abundance: -; j_gene: TRBJ2-1; d_gene: TRBD2; v_gene: TRBV5-6; len: 18
CDR3nt: TGTGCCAGCAGCTCGCTAGCGGGGGACAATGAGCAGTTCTTC; CDR3aa: CASSSLAGDNEQFF; abundance: -; j_gene: TRBJ2-1; d_gene: TRBD2; v_gene: TRBV11-1; len: 14
CDR3nt: TGTGCCTGGAGTCGGACAGGGCCCCACTATAATTCACCCCTCCACTTT; CDR3aa: CAWSRTGPHYNSPLHF; abundance: -; j_gene: TRBJ1-6; d_gene: TRBD1; v_gene: TRBV30; len: 16
CDR3nt: TGCGCCAGCAGTCGTGGACTAGCGGGACAGGAGACCCAGTACTTC; CDR3aa: CASSRGLAGQETQYF; abundance: -; j_gene: TRBJ2-5; d_gene: TRBD2; v_gene: TRBV10-2; len: 15
CDR3nt: TGTGCCAGCATCAGAGACATTAGCTCCTACGAGCAGTACTTC; CDR3aa: CASIRDISSYEQYF; abundance: -; j_gene: TRBJ2-7; d_gene: -; v_gene: TRBV2; len: 14
CDR3nt: TGTGCCAGCAGCATAACTAGCGGGGGGGCAGATACGCAGTATTTT; CDR3aa: CASSITSGGADTQYF; abundance: once; j_gene: TRBJ2-3; d_gene: TRBD2; v_gene: TRBV9; len: 15
CDR3nt: TGCGCCAGCAGACCTACAGGGGGCCGGAACACTGAAGCTTTCTTT; CDR3aa: CASRPTGGRNTEAFF; abundance: once; j_gene: TRBJ1-1; d_gene: TRBD1; v_gene: TRBV5-1; len: 15
CDR3nt: TGCGCCAGCAGCCCCGGGACTAGCGTACCCTCGGATACGCAGTATTTT; CDR3aa: CASSPGTSVPSDTQYF; abundance: -; j_gene: TRBJ2-3; d_gene: TRBD2; v_gene: TRBV5-1; len: 16
CDR3nt: TGTGCCAGCAGCGAGTCACTAGCGGGAGTAGGCGTTGAGCAGTTCTTC; CDR3aa: CASSESLAGVGVEQFF; abundance: once; j_gene: TRBJ2-1; d_gene: TRBD2; v_gene: TRBV3-1/TRBV3-2; len: 16
CDR3nt: TGCGCCAGCAGCTTGAGAGCTAGCGGTCTGGGCACAGATACGCAGTATTTT; CDR3aa: CASSLRASGLGTDTQYF; abundance: -; j_gene: TRBJ2-3; d_gene: TRBD2; v_gene: TRBV5-1; len: 17
CDR3nt: TGTGCCAGCAGTTCATTAGAGCGGGGCGTATTCCTGGGCAATGAGCAGTTCTTC; CDR3aa: CASSSLERGVFLGNEQFF; abundance: -; j_gene: TRBJ2-1; d_gene: TRBD2; v_gene: TRBV2; len: 18
CDR3nt: TGCGCCAGCAGCCTAGACGGACAGGGGAGATACGAGCAGTACTTC; CDR3aa: CASSLDGQGRYEQYF; abundance: once; j_gene: TRBJ2-7; d_gene: TRBD1; v_gene: TRBV5-1; len: 15
CDR3nt: TGTGCCAGCAGCTCCCAGCAGGGTGAGCAGTTCTTC; CDR3aa: CASSSQQGEQFF; abundance: once; j_gene: TRBJ2-1; d_gene: -; v_gene: TRBV7-3; len: 12
CDR3nt: TGTGCCAGCAGTTACAAAGGGACAGGCTATAATTCACCCCTCCACTTT; CDR3aa: CASSYKGTGYNSPLHF; abundance: -; j_gene: TRBJ1-6; d_gene: TRBD1; v_gene: TRBV6-6; len: 16
CDR3nt: TGTGCCAGCAGCCCTCTGGCGGGAGAGGCAGATACGCAGTATTTT; CDR3aa: CASSPLAGEADTQYF; abundance: -; j_gene: TRBJ2-3; d_gene: TRBD2; v_gene: TRBV3-1/TRBV3-2; len: 15
CDR3nt: TGTGCCAGCAGCTTAGGCGGCCGGGGGTCTTACGAGCAGTACTTC; CDR3aa: CASSLGGRGSYEQYF; abundance: -; j_gene: TRBJ2-7; d_gene: -; v_gene: TRBV7-9; len: 15
CDR3nt: TGCGCCAGCAGCTTGGGGCGGGGTTGGGATACGCAGTATTTT; CDR3aa: CASSLGRGWDTQYF; abundance: -; j_gene: TRBJ2-3; d_gene: -; v_gene: TRBV5-1; len: 14
CDR3nt: TGTGCCAGCAGCCCAGGGGGGCTAGCGGGAAAAACCGGGGAGCTGTTTTTT; CDR3aa: CASSPGGLAGKTGELFF; abundance: -; j_gene: TRBJ2-2; d_gene: TRBD2; v_gene: TRBV4-2; len: 17
CDR3nt: TGTGCCAGCAGCCGCGGGGTTACTAACTATGGCTACACCTTC; CDR3aa: CASSRGVTNYGYTF; abundance: -; j_gene: TRBJ1-2; d_gene: -; v_gene: TRBV5-4; len: 14
CDR3nt: TGTGCCAGCAGTACGGGGGGCGGGCGGCATTTT; CDR3aa: CASSTGGGRHF; abundance: -; j_gene: TRBJ1-5; d_gene: -; v_gene: TRBV6-5; len: 11
CDR3nt: TGTGCCTGGGGCAGGGGTGGCACTGAAGCTTTCTTT; CDR3aa: CAWGRGGTEAFF; abundance: -; j_gene: TRBJ1-1; d_gene: -; v_gene: TRBV30; len: 12
CDR3nt: TGTGCCAGCAGCTTGCGAGAGGACTATGGCTACACCTTC; CDR3aa: CASSLREDYGYTF; abundance: -; j_gene: TRBJ1-2; d_gene: -; v_gene: TRBV5-5; len: 13
CDR3nt: TGTGCCAGCAGGGACAGGGGGAGTGCGAACACCATATATTTT; CDR3aa: CASRDRGSANTIYF; abundance: few; j_gene: TRBJ1-3; d_gene: TRBD1; v_gene: TRBV6-5; len: 14
CDR3nt: TGTGCCAGCAGCCGGGACAGGCCGGTTGGTGGAAACACCATATATTTT; CDR3aa: CASSRDRPVGGNTIYF; abundance: -; j_gene: TRBJ1-3; d_gene: TRBD1; v_gene: TRBV14; len: 16
CDR3nt: TGCGCCAGCAGTCAGATAGCGGGTTCCGGGGAGCTGTTTTTT; CDR3aa: CASSQIAGSGELFF; abundance: once; j_gene: TRBJ2-2; d_gene: TRBD2; v_gene: TRBV5-1; len: 14
CDR3nt: TGTGCCATCAGTGTGGGGGGTGATAGCCCAGATACGCAGTATTTT; CDR3aa: CAISVGGDSPDTQYF; abundance: -; j_gene: TRBJ2-3; d_gene: -; v_gene: TRBV10-3; len: 15
CDR3nt: TGTGCCAGCAGCTTCCCTAAGGAGACCCAGTACTTC; CDR3aa: CASSFPKETQYF; abundance: -; j_gene: TRBJ2-5; d_gene: -; v_gene: TRBV7-2; len: 12
CDR3nt: TGTGCCTGGAGTACAGTCATCGGAAACACCATATATTTT; CDR3aa: CAWSTVIGNTIYF; abundance: -; j_gene: TRBJ1-3; d_gene: -; v_gene: TRBV30; len: 13
CDR3nt: TGTGCCAGTACCGCGACAGGGTGGGATGAGCAGTTCTTC; CDR3aa: CASTATGWDEQFF; abundance: many; j_gene: TRBJ2-1; d_gene: TRBD1; v_gene: TRBV19; len: 13
CDR3nt: TGCGCCAGCAGTCAGACAGGGGACAACTATGGCTACACCTTC; CDR3aa: CASSQTGDNYGYTF; abundance: -; j_gene: TRBJ1-2; d_gene: TRBD1; v_gene: TRBV5-1; len: 14
CDR3nt: TGTGCCAGCAGCTTAGTACACAGCTCGAATGAGCAGTACTTC; CDR3aa: CASSLVHSSNEQYF; abundance: -; j_gene: TRBJ2-7; d_gene: -; v_gene: TRBV11-2; len: 14
CDR3nt: TGCGCCAGCAGCTTGTTGTTCGGGATTGGAGTTTACACCTTC; CDR3aa: CASSLLFGIGVYTF; abundance: -; j_gene: TRBJ1-2; d_gene: -; v_gene: TRBV5-1; len: 14
CDR3nt: TGTGCCAGCAGTACACAGGGGCGCGGCACTGAAGCTTTCTTT; CDR3aa: CASSTQGRGTEAFF; abundance: once; j_gene: TRBJ1-1; d_gene: TRBD1; v_gene: TRBV25-1; len: 14
CDR3nt: TGTGCTTGTTCCCGGGCAGGGAAAGAGACCCAGTACTTC; CDR3aa: CACSRAGKETQYF; abundance: once; j_gene: TRBJ2-5; d_gene: -; v_gene: TRBV6-5; len: 13
CDR3nt: TGTGCCAGCAGTTTTGGCCCGGAGACCCAGTACTTC; CDR3aa: CASSFGPETQYF; abundance: -; j_gene: TRBJ2-5; d_gene: -; v_gene: TRBV12-3/TRBV12-4; len: 12
CDR3nt: TGTGCCAGCAGCCCTACGAGGGGGACAAACACCGGGGAGCTGTTTTTT; CDR3aa: CASSPTRGTNTGELFF; abundance: -; j_gene: TRBJ2-2; d_gene: -; v_gene: TRBV9; len: 16
CDR3nt: TGTGCCTGGAGAGGGACCACAGGGGGGGCCTCTGGAAACACCATATATTTT; CDR3aa: CAWRGTTGGASGNTIYF; abundance: -; j_gene: TRBJ1-3; d_gene: TRBD1; v_gene: TRBV30; len: 17
CDR3nt: TGTGCCAGCAGCTACACCCTAGGGACTACCTACGAGCAGTACTTC; CDR3aa: CASSYTLGTTYEQYF; abundance: -; j_gene: TRBJ2-7; d_gene: TRBD2; v_gene: TRBV7-8; len: 15
CDR3nt: TGTGCCTGGAGTGGAAGGAGCGGGAGTTCCCTATACAATGAGCAGTTCTTC; CDR3aa: CAWSGRSGSSLYNEQFF; abundance: -; j_gene: TRBJ2-1; d_gene: TRBD2; v_gene: TRBV30; len: 17
CDR3nt: TGTGCCAGCAGCGTAGGGGGCGGTAGCACAGATACGCAGTATTTT; CDR3aa: CASSVGGGSTDTQYF; abundance: -; j_gene: TRBJ2-3; d_gene: -; v_gene: TRBV9; len: 15
CDR3nt: TGTGCCTCGGGACAGGGTCGGTACGAGCAGTACTTC; CDR3aa: CASGQGRYEQYF; abundance: -; j_gene: TRBJ2-7; d_gene: TRBD1; v_gene: TRBV30; len: 12
CDR3nt: TGTGCCAGCAGCCACCAGCCTCGGGGGAGCGGGACCTACAATGAGCAGTTCTTC; CDR3aa: CASSHQPRGSGTYNEQFF; abundance: -; j_gene: TRBJ2-1; d_gene: TRBD2; v_gene: TRBV7-2; len: 18
CDR3nt: TGTGCCAGCAGTCGGTCAAACGGGGCAGATACGCAGTATTTT; CDR3aa: CASSRSNGADTQYF; abundance: once; j_gene: TRBJ2-3; d_gene: -; v_gene: TRBV14; len: 14
CDR3nt: TGTGCCAGCAGCTCGGGACAGTCACAAGAGACCCAGTACTTC; CDR3aa: CASSSGQSQETQYF; abundance: -; j_gene: TRBJ2-5; d_gene: TRBD1; v_gene: TRBV5-4; len: 14
CDR3nt: TGCGCCAGCAGCCATCAGGGAGCGGGAGATAACCAAGAGACCCAGTACTTC; CDR3aa: CASSHQGAGDNQETQYF; abundance: -; j_gene: TRBJ2-5; d_gene: TRBD2; v_gene: TRBV4-1; len: 17
CDR3nt: TGTGCCTGGAGTGTAGGGATGGGACAGGGGTTAGAGACCCAGTACTTC; CDR3aa: CAWSVGMGQGLETQYF; abundance: -; j_gene: TRBJ2-5; d_gene: TRBD1; v_gene: TRBV30; len: 16
CDR3nt: TGTGCCAGCAGCCAAGCGGGAACTGAGACCCAGTACTTC; CDR3aa: CASSQAGTETQYF; abundance: -; j_gene: TRBJ2-5; d_gene: TRBD2; v_gene: TRBV5-4; len: 13
CDR3nt: TGTGCCTGGAGCCTCCGAATGGGCGGGTCCTACAATGAGCAGTTCTTC; CDR3aa: CAWSLRMGGSYNEQFF; abundance: -; j_gene: TRBJ2-1; d_gene: -; v_gene: TRBV30; len: 16
CDR3nt: TGTGCCAGCAGCGAAGAGGGAGGGAGAAACACAGATACGCAGTATTTT; CDR3aa: CASSEEGGRNTDTQYF; abundance: -; j_gene: TRBJ2-3; d_gene: TRBD2; v_gene: TRBV9; len: 16
CDR3nt: TGTGCCAGCAGCTTAGCAGGGGACTCCTACAATGAGCAGTTCTTC; CDR3aa: CASSLAGDSYNEQFF; abundance: -; j_gene: TRBJ2-1; d_gene: -; v_gene: TRBV7-6; len: 15